This TCR beta chain was captured by sequencing in a study of OX40 agonist ivuxolimab in advanced cancers. A history of autoimmune disease or systemic immunosuppression excluded patients. General study points: There were also nonresponders showing low normalized T-cell clonal expansion. Determination of antigen specificity was not performed for the expanded peripheral T cells.

In the case of this clone: The antigen remains undetermined.

The germline V and J ends were trimmed by 1 base and 0 bases, with 3 bases remaining between them. The CDR3 loop spans 13 amino acids. Germline V lookup: CDR1 SSHAT, CDR2 FNYEAQ (reference sequence). Measured with immunoSEQ multiplex PCR; TCRdb has only the in-frame clones, and not every one. The sample shows roughly 49,000 clones, about 80% of them seen only once. This chain joins TRBV7-7 and TRBJ2-5; D gene uncertain. The specimen was CD4+ or CD8+ T cells sorted from blood, collected in a trial of the OX40 agonist ivuxolimab. The receptor was isolated from an adult with an advanced solid tumor such as melanoma, head and neck, liver or kidney cancer. The DNA for the CDR3 is TGTGCCAGCAGCTTAGGGTACCAAGAGACCCAGTACTTC. This sequence encodes CASSLGYQETQYF.